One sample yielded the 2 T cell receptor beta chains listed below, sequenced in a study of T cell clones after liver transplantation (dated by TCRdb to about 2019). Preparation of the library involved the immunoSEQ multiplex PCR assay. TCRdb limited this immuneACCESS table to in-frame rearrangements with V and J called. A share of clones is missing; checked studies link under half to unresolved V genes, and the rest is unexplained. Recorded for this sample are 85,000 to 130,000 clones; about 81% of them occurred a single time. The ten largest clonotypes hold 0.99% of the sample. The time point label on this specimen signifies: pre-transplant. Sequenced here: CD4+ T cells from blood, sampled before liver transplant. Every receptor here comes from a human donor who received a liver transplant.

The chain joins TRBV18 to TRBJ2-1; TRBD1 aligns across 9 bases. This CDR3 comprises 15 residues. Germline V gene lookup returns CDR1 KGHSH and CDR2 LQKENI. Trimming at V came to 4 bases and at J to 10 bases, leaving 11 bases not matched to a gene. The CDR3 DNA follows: TGTGCCAGCTCACTGGACAGGGGCTCATTGGGGGAGCAGTTCTTC. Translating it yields CASSLDRGSLGEQFF.

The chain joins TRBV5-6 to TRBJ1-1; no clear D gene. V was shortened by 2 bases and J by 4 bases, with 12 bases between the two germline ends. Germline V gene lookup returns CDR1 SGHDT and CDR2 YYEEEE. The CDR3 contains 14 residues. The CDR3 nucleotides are TGTGCCAGCAGCTTAGGGCGGGCGCGCACTGAAGCTTTCTTT. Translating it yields CASSLGRARTEAFF. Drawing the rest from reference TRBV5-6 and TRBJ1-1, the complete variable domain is DAGVTQSPTHLIKTRGQQVTLRCSPKSGHDTVSWYQQALGQGPQFIFQYYEEEERQRGNFPDRFSGHQFPNYSSELNVNALLLGDSALYLCASSLGRARTEAFFGQGTRLTVV.